This T cell receptor (beta chain) is drawn from a study of CD8+ T cells in alopecia areata. Regarding the study as a whole: It was lesional scalp, especially alopecia totalis/universalis, that showed higher clonality than normal scalp. TCR sharing was clearer in mice than between patients, perhaps partly owing to patient HLA diversity.

Remarks on this clone: What it binds is not known.

Cell sorting on a FACSAria was used to separate CD4+ and CD8+ T cells from the PBMCs. Reverse transcribed after extraction, RNA yielded cDNA as the sequencing template. Libraries were prepared by immunoSEQ multiplex PCR; TCRdb keeps only in-frame clonotypes and omits some of them. The data hold approximately 150,000 clones, with around 62% observed a single time. This CDR3 has 14 residues. The trim removed 3 bases at V and 6 bases at J, leaving 4 bases unmatched. CDR1 MGHDK and CDR2 SYGVNS come from the germline V gene. The rearrangement joins TRBV25-1 to TRBJ2-1; 8 bases agree with TRBD1. This sequence originates from a human donor in good health. The sequenced sample consisted of CD8+ T cells sorted from blood. Here the CDR3 DNA reads TGTGCCAGCAGTGATGGGACAGGTCTCAATGAGCAGTTCTTC. Protein: CASSDGTGLNEQFF. Filled out from reference TRBV25-1 and TRBJ2-1, the complete variable domain reads EADIYQTPRYLVIGTGKKITLECSQTMGHDKMYWYQQDPGMELHLIHYSYGVNSTEKGDLSSESTVSRIRTEHFPLTLESARPSHTSQYLCASSDGTGLNEQFFGPGTRLTVL.